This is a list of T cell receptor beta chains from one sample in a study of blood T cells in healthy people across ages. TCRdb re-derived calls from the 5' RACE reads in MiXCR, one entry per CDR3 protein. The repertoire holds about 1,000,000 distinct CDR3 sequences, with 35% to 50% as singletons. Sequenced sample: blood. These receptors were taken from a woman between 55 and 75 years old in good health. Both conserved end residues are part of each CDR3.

cdr3_aa: CSARWRSGFEQYF; v_call: TRBV20-1
cdr3_aa: CASSDQGRNSPLHF; v_call: TRBV5-4
cdr3_aa: CASSQVPATSYEQYF; v_call: TRBV3-1
cdr3_aa: CASGPVGDEQFF; v_call: TRBV27
cdr3_aa: CASSQTGGTYEQYF; v_call: TRBV28
cdr3_aa: CASSLAQGSNYGYTF; v_call: TRBV2
cdr3_aa: CASSGVSVSYNEQFF; v_call: TRBV6-1
cdr3_aa: CASSQGAGGTQETQYF; v_call: TRBV4-2
cdr3_aa: CASLGWPDTQYF; v_call: TRBV2
cdr3_aa: CASSLTWRQSYNEQFF; v_call: TRBV7-3
cdr3_aa: CASSWGAQYGYTF; v_call: TRBV27
cdr3_aa: CSARAGNSYNSPLHF; v_call: TRBV20-1
cdr3_aa: CAWGRYGTENTEAFF; v_call: TRBV30
cdr3_aa: CSAPARAADTDTQYF; v_call: TRBV20-1
cdr3_aa: CASTSRGSAKNIQYF; v_call: TRBV28
cdr3_aa: CASSLTPRVEETQYF; v_call: TRBV27
cdr3_aa: CATSGQTDDEQYF; v_call: TRBV24-1